This entry features one T cell receptor beta chain sequence. The antigen is not known. The sample comes from a study of cytomegalovirus exposure and HLA in healthy donors. Study as a whole: An earlier analysis found some 120 million unique TCR beta sequences from approximately 170 million T cells. Study conclusions and caveats: Most TCR beta V segments were productive about 90% or about 30% of the time in an earlier analysis.

Germline V lookup: CDR1 LNHDA, CDR2 SQIVND (reference sequence). The CDR3 is made up of 14 amino acids. Trimming took 5 bases from V and 4 from J, leaving 14 bases between them. Primers included in the PCR were 60 Vbeta and 13 Jbeta primers. The method was immunoSEQ multiplex PCR; TCRdb's version includes in-frame clones alone and lacks a portion of them. The table shows more than 85,000 clones, with 65% to 90% occurring only once. Sequenced input: PBMCs. The genes are TRBV19 and TRBJ2-5; D may be TRBD2 (5 bases). The clonotype comes from a woman in her 30s in good health and CMV-seronegative. In nucleotides, the CDR3 is TGTGCCAGTAGTCCCCCCGGACTCCCAGAGACCCAGTACTTC. It translates to CASSPPGLPETQYF. Complete variable domain (other parts from reference TRBV19 and TRBJ2-5): DGGITQSPKYLFRKEGQNVTLSCEQNLNHDAMYWYRQDPGQGLRLIYYSQIVNDFQKGDIAEGYSVSREKKESFPLTVTSAQKNPTAFYLCASSPPGLPETQYFGPGTRLLVL.